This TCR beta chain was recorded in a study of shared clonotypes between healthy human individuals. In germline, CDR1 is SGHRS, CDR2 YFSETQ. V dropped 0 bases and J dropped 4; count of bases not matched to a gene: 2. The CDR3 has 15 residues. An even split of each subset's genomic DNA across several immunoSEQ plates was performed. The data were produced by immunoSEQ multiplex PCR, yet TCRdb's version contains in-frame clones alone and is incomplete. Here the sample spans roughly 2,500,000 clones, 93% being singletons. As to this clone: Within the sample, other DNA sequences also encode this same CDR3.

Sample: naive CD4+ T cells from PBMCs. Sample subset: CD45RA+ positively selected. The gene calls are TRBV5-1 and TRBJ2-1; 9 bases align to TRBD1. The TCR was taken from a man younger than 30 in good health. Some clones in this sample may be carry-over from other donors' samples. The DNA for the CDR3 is TGCGCCAGCAGCTTGGGCGGGACAGGGTACAATGAGCAGTTCTTC. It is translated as CASSLGGTGYNEQFF.